This T cell receptor (beta chain) was captured by sequencing in a study of blood T cell repertoires in COVID-19. Study in general: PBMCs, B-cell-depleted T cells, or T cells were the source of the cDNA or gDNA that made up the material.

The CDR3 sequence is 14 residues long. The germline V gene has CDR1 SNHLY and CDR2 FYNNEI. Trimming cost V 7 bases and J 0 bases, with 10 bases left between them. Data came from immunoSEQ multiplex PCR; TCRdb stores just in-frame clones and leaves some out. The sample includes tens of thousands of clones, around four fifths of them seen just once. This clone was seen repeatedly, ten times or more. V and J are TRBV2 and TRBJ1-5; D is unresolved. The specimen sequenced was peripheral blood. The source of this sequence is a human donor in a cohort sampled during active COVID-19. CDR3 residues: CASTRLNSNQPQHF. The CDR3 nucleotides are TGTGCCAGCACCAGGCTGAATAGCAATCAGCCCCAGCATTTT. The entire variable domain, with the rest obtained from reference TRBV2 and TRBJ1-5, is as follows: EPEVTQTPSHQVTQMGQEVILRCVPISNHLYFYWYRQILGQKVEFLVSFYNNEISEKSEIFDDQFSVERPDGSNFTLKIRSTKLEDSAMYFCASTRLNSNQPQHFGDGTRLSIL.